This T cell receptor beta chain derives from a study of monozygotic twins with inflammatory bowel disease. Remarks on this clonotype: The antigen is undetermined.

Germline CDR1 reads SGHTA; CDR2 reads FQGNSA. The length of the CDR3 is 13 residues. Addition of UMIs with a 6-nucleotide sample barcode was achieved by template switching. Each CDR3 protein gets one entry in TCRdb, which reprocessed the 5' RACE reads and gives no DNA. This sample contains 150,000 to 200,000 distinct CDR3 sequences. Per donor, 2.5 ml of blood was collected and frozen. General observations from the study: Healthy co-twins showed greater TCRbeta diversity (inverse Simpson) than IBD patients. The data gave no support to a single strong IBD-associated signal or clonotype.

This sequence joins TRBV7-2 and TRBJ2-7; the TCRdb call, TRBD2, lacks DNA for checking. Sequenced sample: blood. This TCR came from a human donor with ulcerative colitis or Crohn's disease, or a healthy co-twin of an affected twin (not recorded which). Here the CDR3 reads CASSRSGSYEQYF.